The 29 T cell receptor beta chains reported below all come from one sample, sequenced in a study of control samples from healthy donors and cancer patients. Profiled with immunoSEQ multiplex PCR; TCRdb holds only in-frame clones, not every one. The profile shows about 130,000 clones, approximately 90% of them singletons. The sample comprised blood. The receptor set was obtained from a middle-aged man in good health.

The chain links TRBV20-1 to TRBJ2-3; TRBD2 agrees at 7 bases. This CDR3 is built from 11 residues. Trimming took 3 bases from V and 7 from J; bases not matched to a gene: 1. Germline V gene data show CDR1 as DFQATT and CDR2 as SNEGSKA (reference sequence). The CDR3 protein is CSARGGNTQYF. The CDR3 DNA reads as TGCAGTGCTAGGGGAGGGAATACGCAGTATTTT.

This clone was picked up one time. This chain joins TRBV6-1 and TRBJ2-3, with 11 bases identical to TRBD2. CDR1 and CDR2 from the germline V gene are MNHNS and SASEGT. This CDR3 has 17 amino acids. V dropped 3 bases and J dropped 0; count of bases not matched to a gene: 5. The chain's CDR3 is CASSDLAGGPSTDTQYF. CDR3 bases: TGTGCCAGCAGTGATCTAGCGGGGGGACCTAGCACAGATACGCAGTATTTT.

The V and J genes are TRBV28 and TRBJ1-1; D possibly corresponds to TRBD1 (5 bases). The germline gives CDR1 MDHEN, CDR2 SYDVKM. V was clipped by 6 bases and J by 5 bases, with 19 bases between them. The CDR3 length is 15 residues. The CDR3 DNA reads TGTGCCAGCAGCTCCCCGGCGGAGGGGAAGACTGAAGCTTTCTTT. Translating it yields CASSSPAEGKTEAFF.

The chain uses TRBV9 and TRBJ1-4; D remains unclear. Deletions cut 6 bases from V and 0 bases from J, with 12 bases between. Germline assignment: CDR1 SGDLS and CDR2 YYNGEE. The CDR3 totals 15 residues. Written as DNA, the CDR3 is TGTGCCAGCAACCCGAGCGGCGCAACTAATGAAAAACTGTTTTTT. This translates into CASNPSGATNEKLFF.

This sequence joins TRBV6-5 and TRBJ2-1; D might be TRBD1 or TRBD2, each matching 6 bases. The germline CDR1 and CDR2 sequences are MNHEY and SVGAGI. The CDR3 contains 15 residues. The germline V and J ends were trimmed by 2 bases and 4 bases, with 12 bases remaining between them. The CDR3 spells CASSYGGPGYNEQFF. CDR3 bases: TGTGCCAGCAGTTACGGGGGGCCGGGTTACAATGAGCAGTTCTTC.

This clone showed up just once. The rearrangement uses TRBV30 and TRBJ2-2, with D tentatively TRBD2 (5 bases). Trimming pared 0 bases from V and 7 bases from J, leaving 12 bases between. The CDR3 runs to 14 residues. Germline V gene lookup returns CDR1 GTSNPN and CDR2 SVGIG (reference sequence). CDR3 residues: CAWSVVSVGGELFF. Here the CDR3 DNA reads TGTGCCTGGAGTGTCGTTAGCGTTGGCGGGGAGCTGTTTTTT.

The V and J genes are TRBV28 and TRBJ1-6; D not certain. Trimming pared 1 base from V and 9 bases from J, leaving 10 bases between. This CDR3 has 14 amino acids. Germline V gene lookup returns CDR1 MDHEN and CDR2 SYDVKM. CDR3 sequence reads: CASSLFGERSPLHF. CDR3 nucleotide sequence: TGTGCCAGCAGTTTATTTGGGGAACGTTCACCCCTCCACTTT. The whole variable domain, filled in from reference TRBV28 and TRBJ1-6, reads DVKVTQSSRYLVKRTGEKVFLECVQDMDHENMFWYRQDPGLGLRLIYFSYDVKMKEKGDIPEGYSVSREKKERFSLILESASTNQTSMYLCASSLFGERSPLHFGNGTRLTVT.

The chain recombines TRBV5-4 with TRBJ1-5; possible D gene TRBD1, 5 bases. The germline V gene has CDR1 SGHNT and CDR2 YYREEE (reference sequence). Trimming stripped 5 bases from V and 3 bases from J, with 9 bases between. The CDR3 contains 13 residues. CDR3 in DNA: TGTGCCAGCAGTCCAGGGCTCAATCAGCCCCAGCATTTT. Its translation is CASSPGLNQPQHF.

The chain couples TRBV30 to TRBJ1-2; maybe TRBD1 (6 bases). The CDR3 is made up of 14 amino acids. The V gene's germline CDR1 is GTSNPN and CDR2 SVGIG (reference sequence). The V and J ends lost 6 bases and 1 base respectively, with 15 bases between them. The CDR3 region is CACPRGTSNYGYTF. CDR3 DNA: TGTGCCTGTCCTAGGGGGACAAGTAACTATGGCTACACCTTC.

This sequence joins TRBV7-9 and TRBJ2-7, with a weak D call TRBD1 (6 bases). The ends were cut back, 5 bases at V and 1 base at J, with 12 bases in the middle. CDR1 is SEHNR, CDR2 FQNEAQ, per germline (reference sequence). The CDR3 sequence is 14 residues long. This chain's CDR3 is CASSNPDSSYEQYF. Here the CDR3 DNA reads TGTGCCAGCAGCAATCCGGACAGTTCCTACGAGCAGTACTTC.

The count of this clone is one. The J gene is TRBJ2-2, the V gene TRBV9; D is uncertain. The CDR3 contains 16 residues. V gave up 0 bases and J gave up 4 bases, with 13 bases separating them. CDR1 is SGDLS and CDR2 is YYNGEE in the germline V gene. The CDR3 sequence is CASSVEGYGVTGELFF. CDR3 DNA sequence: TGTGCCAGCAGCGTAGAGGGCTACGGAGTCACCGGGGAGCTGTTTTTT.

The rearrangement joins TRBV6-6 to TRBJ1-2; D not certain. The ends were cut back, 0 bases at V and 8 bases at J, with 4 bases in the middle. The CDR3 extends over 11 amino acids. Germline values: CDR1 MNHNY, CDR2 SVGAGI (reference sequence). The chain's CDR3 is CASSYSEGYTF. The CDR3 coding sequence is TGTGCCAGCAGTTACTCGGAAGGCTACACCTTC.

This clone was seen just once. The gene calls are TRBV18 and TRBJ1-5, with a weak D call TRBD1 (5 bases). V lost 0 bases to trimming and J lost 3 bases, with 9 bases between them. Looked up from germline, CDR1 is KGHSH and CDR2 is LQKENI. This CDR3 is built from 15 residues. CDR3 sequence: CASSPPGRYNQPQHF. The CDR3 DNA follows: TGTGCCAGCTCACCACCGGGACGCTACAATCAGCCCCAGCATTTT.

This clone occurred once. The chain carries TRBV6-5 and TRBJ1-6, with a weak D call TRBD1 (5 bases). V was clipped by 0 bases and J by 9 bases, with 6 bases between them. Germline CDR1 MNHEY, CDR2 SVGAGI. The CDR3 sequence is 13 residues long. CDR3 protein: CASSYSRGSPLHF. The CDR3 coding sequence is TGTGCCAGCAGTTACTCAAGGGGTTCACCCCTCCACTTT.

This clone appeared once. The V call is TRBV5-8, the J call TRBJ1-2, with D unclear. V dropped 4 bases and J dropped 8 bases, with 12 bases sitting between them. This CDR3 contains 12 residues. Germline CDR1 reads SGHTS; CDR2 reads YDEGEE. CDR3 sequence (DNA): TGTGCCAGCAGCCCGCGGGCCCGGGGCTACACCTTC. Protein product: CASSPRARGYTF.

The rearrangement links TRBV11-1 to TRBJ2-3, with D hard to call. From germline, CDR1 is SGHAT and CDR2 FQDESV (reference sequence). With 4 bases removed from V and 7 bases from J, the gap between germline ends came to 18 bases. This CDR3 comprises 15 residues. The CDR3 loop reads CASSSNIARSNTQYF. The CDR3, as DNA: TGTGCCAGCAGCTCAAATATCGCGCGCTCGAATACGCAGTATTTT.

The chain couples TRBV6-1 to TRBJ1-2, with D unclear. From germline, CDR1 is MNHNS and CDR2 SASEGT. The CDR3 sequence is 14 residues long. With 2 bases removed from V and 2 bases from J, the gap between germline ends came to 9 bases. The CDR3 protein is CASSERTRNYGYTF. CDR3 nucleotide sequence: TGTGCCAGCAGTGAACGGACGCGAAACTATGGCTACACCTTC.

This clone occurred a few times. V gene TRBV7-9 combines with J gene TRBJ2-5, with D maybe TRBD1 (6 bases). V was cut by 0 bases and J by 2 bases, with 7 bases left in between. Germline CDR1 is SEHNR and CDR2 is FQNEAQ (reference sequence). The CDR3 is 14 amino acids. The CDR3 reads CASSLATGQETQYF. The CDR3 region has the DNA TGTGCCAGCAGCTTAGCGACAGGACAAGAGACCCAGTACTTC.

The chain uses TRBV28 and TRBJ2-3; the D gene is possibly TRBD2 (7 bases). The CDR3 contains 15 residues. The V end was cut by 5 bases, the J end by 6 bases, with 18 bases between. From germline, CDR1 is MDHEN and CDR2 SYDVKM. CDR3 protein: CASSAGGTRGDTQYF. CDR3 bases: TGTGCCAGCAGTGCCGGGGGGACACGAGGGGATACGCAGTATTTT.

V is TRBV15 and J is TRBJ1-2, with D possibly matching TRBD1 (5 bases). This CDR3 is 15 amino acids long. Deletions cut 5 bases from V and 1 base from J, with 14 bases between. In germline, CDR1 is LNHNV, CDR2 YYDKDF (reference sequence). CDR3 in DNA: TGTGCCACCAGCCGAAACCGGGGCCTTAACTATGGCTACACCTTC. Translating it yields CATSRNRGLNYGYTF.

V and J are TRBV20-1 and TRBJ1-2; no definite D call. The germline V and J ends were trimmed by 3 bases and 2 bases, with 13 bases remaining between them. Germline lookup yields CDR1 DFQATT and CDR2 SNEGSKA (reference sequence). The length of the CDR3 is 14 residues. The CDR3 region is CSASAQLWNYGYTF. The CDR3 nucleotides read TGCAGTGCTAGTGCCCAACTGTGGAACTATGGCTACACCTTC.

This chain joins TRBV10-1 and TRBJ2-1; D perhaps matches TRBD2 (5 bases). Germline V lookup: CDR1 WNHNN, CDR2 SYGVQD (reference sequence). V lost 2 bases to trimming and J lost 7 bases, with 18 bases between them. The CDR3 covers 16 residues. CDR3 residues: CASSETGIGSGNEQFF. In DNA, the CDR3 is TGCGCCAGCAGTGAGACGGGTATCGGATCGGGAAATGAGCAGTTCTTC.

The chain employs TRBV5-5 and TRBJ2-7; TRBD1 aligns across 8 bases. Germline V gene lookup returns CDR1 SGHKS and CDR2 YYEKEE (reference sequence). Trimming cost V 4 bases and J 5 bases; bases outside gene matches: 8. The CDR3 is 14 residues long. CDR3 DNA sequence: TGTGCCAGCAGCCCAAGGACAGGGTACCACGAGCAGTACTTC. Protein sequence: CASSPRTGYHEQYF. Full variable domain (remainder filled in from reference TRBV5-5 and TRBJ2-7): DAGVTQSPTHLIKTRGQQVTLRCSPISGHKSVSWYQQVLGQGPQFIFQYYEKEERGRGNFPDRFSARQFPNYSSELNVNALLLGDSALYLCASSPRTGYHEQYFGPGTRLTVT.

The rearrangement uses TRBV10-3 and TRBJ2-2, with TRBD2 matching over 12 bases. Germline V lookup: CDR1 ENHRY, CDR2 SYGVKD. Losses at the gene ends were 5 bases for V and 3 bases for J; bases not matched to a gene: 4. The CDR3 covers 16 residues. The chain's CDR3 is CAISPLAGGHTGELFF. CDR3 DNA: TGTGCCATCAGTCCCCTAGCGGGGGGGCACACCGGGGAGCTGTTTTTT.

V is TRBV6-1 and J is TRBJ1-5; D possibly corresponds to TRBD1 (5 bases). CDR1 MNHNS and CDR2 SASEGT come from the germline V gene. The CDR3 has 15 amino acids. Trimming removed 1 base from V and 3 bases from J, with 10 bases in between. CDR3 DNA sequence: TGTGCCAGCAGTGAAGGGAGACAGTTCAATCAGCCCCAGCATTTT. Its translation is CASSEGRQFNQPQHF.

DNA of the CDR3: TGTGCCAGCAGTGAAAGCGGCAGGGGGCAGCCCCAGCATTTT. Encoded protein: CASSESGRGQPQHF. The chain combines TRBV2 with TRBJ1-5, with TRBD1 matching 7 bases. The CDR3 length is 14 residues. Per germline, CDR1 SNHLY and CDR2 FYNNEI. V was clipped by 2 bases and J by 7 bases; unmatched bases: 5.

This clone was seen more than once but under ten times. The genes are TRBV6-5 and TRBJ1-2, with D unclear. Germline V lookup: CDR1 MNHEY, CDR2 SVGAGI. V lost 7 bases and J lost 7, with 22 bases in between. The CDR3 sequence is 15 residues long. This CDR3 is CASTPAKGKVGGYTF. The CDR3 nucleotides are TGTGCCAGCACCCCGGCTAAGGGTAAGGTCGGTGGCTACACCTTC.

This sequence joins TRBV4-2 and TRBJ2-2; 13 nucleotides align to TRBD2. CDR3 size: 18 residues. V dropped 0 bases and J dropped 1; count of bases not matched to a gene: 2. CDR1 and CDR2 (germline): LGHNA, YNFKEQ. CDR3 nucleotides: TGTGCCAGCAGCCAAGAGACTAGCGGGGGGTGGAACACCGGGGAGCTGTTTTTT. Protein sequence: CASSQETSGGWNTGELFF.

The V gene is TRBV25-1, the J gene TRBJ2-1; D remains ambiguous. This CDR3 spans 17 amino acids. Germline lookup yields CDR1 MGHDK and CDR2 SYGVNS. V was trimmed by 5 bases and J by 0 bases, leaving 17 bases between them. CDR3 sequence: CASSPPLTVDSYNEQFF. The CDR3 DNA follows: TGTGCCAGCAGTCCTCCGCTAACGGTCGACTCCTACAATGAGCAGTTCTTC.